The 30 T cell receptor beta chains below were found in one sample sequenced in a study of identical twins. TCRdb reprocessed the 5' RACE reads via MiXCR and lists one record per CDR3 protein. Of 1.5 million to 2 million distinct CDR3 sequences in the sample, under 35% were seen once. Sequences were obtained from cord blood. These receptors were obtained from a newborn girl in good health.

This clonotype occurred a few times. The V call is TRBV25-1, the J call TRBJ2-7; D remains ambiguous. Germline CDR1 MGHDK, CDR2 SYGVNS. With 3 bases removed from V and 0 bases from J, the gap between germline ends came to 6 bases. This CDR3 has 13 residues. For the CDR3, the DNA is TGTGCCAGCAGTGATGGCCACTCCTACGAGCAGTACTTC. Encoded protein: CASSDGHSYEQYF.

This clonotype was observed a few times. V and J are TRBV10-3 and TRBJ1-2, with 10 positions matching TRBD1. This CDR3 contains 14 residues. Germline loops: CDR1 ENHRY, CDR2 SYGVKD. V gave up 2 bases and J gave up 3 bases; unmatched junction bases: 0. DNA for the CDR3: TGTGCCATCAGTGAGGGACAGGGGGACTATGGCTACACCTTC. It yields the protein CAISEGQGDYGYTF.

The chain links TRBV7-2 to TRBJ2-7; no clear D gene. The CDR3 length is 13 residues. Germline CDR1 and CDR2: SGHTA and FQGNSA. V lost 5 bases, J lost 3 bases, and 11 bases lay in between. The DNA for the CDR3 is TGTGCCAGCAGCCGTCATTCTATCTACGAGCAGTACTTC. Translation: CASSRHSIYEQYF.

The V call is TRBV10-2, the J call TRBJ2-1, with TRBD2 matching over 9 bases. V was clipped by 2 bases and J by 7 bases; unmatched bases: 12. The germline CDR1 and CDR2 sequences are WSHSY and SAAADI. The CDR3 extends over 17 amino acids. For the CDR3, the DNA is TGCGCCAGCAGTGAGGAAGGCGGGGGGGACTCCAGGAATGAGCAGTTCTTC. Protein sequence: CASSEEGGGDSRNEQFF.

This clonotype has only a few counts. The V and J genes are TRBV6-1 and TRBJ2-2; D remains unclear. CDR1 and CDR2 from the germline V gene are MNHNS and SASEGT. This CDR3 has 14 residues. Trimming removed 6 bases at V and 0 bases at J, with 8 bases between. CDR3 sequence reads: CASRDGPNTGELFF. The DNA of the CDR3 is TGTGCCAGCAGGGACGGACCGAACACCGGGGAGCTGTTTTTT.

This clonotype occurred a few times. The rearrangement links TRBV25-1 to TRBJ2-1, with 11 bases that match TRBD2. The V segment lost 1 base and the J segment 9 bases; nucleotides outside the gene matches: 8. Germline CDR1 MGHDK, CDR2 SYGVNS. CDR3 length equals 16 residues. CDR3 coding DNA: TGTGCCAGCAGTGAATCTCCTAGCGGGGGGCAGGGTGAGCAGTTCTTC. This translates into CASSESPSGGQGEQFF.

Only a few counts were recorded for this clonotype. This chain links TRBV28 with TRBJ1-1; perhaps TRBD1 as D (5 bases). This CDR3 has 16 residues. V was clipped by 8 bases and J by 0 bases, with 19 bases between them. The germline V gene encodes CDR1 MDHEN and CDR2 SYDVKM. CDR3 in DNA: TGTGCCAGCTGCTATCAGGGCCGAAGGATGAACACTGAAGCTTTCTTT. Translation gives CASCYQGRRMNTEAFF.

This chain connects TRBV5-1 to TRBJ2-3; D call uncertain. This CDR3 is built from 12 residues. The V gene's germline CDR1 is SGHRS and CDR2 YFSETQ. V was cut by 2 bases and J by 7 bases, with 8 bases left in between. CDR3 sequence reads: CASSLKGNTQYF. In DNA form, the CDR3 reads TGCGCCAGCAGCTTAAAGGGAAATACGCAGTATTTT.

A few counts support this clonotype. The chain links TRBV7-8 to TRBJ2-3; 8 nucleotides line up with TRBD1. V lost 5 bases and J lost 2; bases outside the gene matches: 9. The CDR3 totals 16 residues. In germline, CDR1 is SGHVS, CDR2 FQNEAQ. Here the CDR3 reads CASSAFQGQVTDTQYF. DNA for the CDR3: TGTGCCAGCAGCGCTTTCCAGGGACAGGTCACAGATACGCAGTATTTT.

CDR3: CASSWTGTLNEKLFF. CDR3 nucleotide sequence: TGTGCCAGCAGTTGGACCGGGACCTTAAATGAAAAACTGTTTTTT. V gene TRBV6-5 combines with J gene TRBJ1-4, with D possibly TRBD1 on 5 matching bases. V lost 4 bases to trimming and J lost 5 bases, with 14 bases between them. The CDR3 has 15 residues. Germline loops: CDR1 MNHEY, CDR2 SVGAGI.

To note about this clonotype: At one end, the junction sequence differs from germline, possibly due to a read error. The chain carries TRBV12-3 or TRBV12-4 and TRBJ2-3; 10 nucleotides line up with TRBD2. The CDR3 covers 15 residues. This chain's CDR3 is CASSLRLAGADMQYF. CDR3 nucleotides: TGTGCCAGCAGTTTGAGGCTAGCGGGGGCAGATATGCAGTATTTT.

The rearrangement joins TRBV11-1 to TRBJ2-5; 9 bases agree with TRBD1. Per the germline V gene, CDR1 is SGHAT and CDR2 is FQDESV (reference sequence). The CDR3 length is 17 residues. V lost 2 bases to trimming and J lost 2 bases; unmatched junction nucleotides: 9. The CDR3 protein is CASSLILGQGSQETQYF. The CDR3 DNA sequence: TGTGCCAGCAGCTTAATCTTGGGACAGGGTTCTCAAGAGACCCAGTACTTC.

The J gene is TRBJ2-7, the V gene TRBV28; tentatively, D is TRBD1 or TRBD2 (5 bases each). The J call may be faulty, since TRBJ2-5 better matches the DNA end. The CDR3 is 15 residues long. Germline V gene lookup returns CDR1 MDHEN and CDR2 SYDVKM. The CDR3 region is CASSFWGNLRGTQYF. The CDR3, as DNA: TGTGCCAGCAGTTTTTGGGGGAACCTAAGGGGGACCCAGTACTTC.

V is TRBV20-1 and J is TRBJ2-2, with D hard to call. The CDR3 totals 17 residues. Germline lookup yields CDR1 DFQATT and CDR2 SNEGSKA (reference sequence). Trimming removed 0 bases at V and 6 bases at J, with 20 bases between. The CDR3 region is CSAREEWVTGGAGELFF. In nucleotides, the CDR3 is TGCAGTGCTAGAGAGGAGTGGGTAACTGGCGGAGCCGGGGAGCTGTTTTTT.

The rearrangement uses TRBV20-1 and TRBJ2-1; 7 bases are shared with TRBD1. The J call may be wrong; the DNA end is better matched by TRBJ2-7. Germline assignment: CDR1 DFQATT and CDR2 SNEGSKA (reference sequence). The CDR3 has 15 amino acids. In DNA form, the CDR3 reads TGCAGTGCGCACGAGACAGGGAGCTCCTACAATGAGCAGTACTTC. It translates to CSAHETGSSYNEQYF.

Worth noting for this clonotype: This may arise from a read error, as a much more abundant clone is one base away. This chain joins TRBV27 and TRBJ2-1; the D gene is possibly TRBD1 (6 bases). The J call is doubtful: the DNA matches TRBJ2-7 better. The CDR3 is made up of 14 amino acids. Germline loops: CDR1 MNHEY, CDR2 SMNVEV (reference sequence). In DNA, the CDR3 is TGTGCCAGCAGTTTCTACCAGGGGTACAATGAGCAGTACTTC. Translating gives CASSFYQGYNEQYF.

This clonotype was seen only a few times. V gene TRBV7-2 combines with J gene TRBJ1-4; TRBD1 is a possible D gene (6 bases). The germline V gene has CDR1 SGHTA and CDR2 FQGNSA. V lost 5 bases to trimming and J lost 2 bases, with 12 bases between them. The length of the CDR3 is 15 residues. CDR3 amino acids: CASSEGGTTNEKLFF. CDR3 sequence (DNA): TGTGCCAGCAGCGAGGGGGGAACGACTAATGAAAAACTGTTTTTT.

On this clonotype itself: One end of the junction fails to match germline, which may point to a read error. The V and J genes are TRBV7-9 and TRBJ1-5; 7 positions match TRBD1. CDR1 and CDR2 (germline): SEHNR, FQNEAQ (reference sequence). CDR3 length equals 17 residues. This chain's CDR3 is CASSLGQGGYRDQPQNF. DNA for the CDR3: TGTGCCAGCAGCTTAGGACAGGGAGGGTATAGGGATCAGCCCCAGAATTTT.

The chain has TRBV20-1 and TRBJ2-1; 11 positions agree with TRBD2. The CDR3 runs to 17 residues. CDR1 and CDR2 (germline): DFQATT, SNEGSKA (reference sequence). V shed 0 bases, J shed 0 bases, and the junction held 4 bases outside the gene matches. The CDR3 here is CSARDITSGSSYNEQFF. In DNA form, the CDR3 reads TGCAGTGCTAGAGATATTACTAGCGGGAGCTCCTACAATGAGCAGTTCTTC.

This clonotype was picked up many times. The V call is TRBV2, the J call TRBJ2-3; TRBD1 is a possible D gene (5 bases). The CDR3 totals 13 residues. Germline CDR1 and CDR2: SNHLY and FYNNEI. Trimming cost V 3 bases and J 2 bases, with 6 bases left between them. The CDR3, as DNA: TGTGCCAGCAGTGAGGACAACACAGATACGCAGTATTTT. Protein sequence: CASSEDNTDTQYF. The entire variable domain, with the rest obtained from reference TRBV2 and TRBJ2-3, is as follows: EPEVTQTPSHQVTQMGQEVILRCVPISNHLYFYWYRQILGQKVEFLVSFYNNEISEKSEIFDDQFSVERPDGSNFTLKIRSTKLEDSAMYFCASSEDNTDTQYFGPGTRLTVL.

The sample holds a few counts of this clonotype. The J gene is TRBJ2-1, the V gene TRBV20-1; D gene ambiguous. The length of the CDR3 is 16 residues. Germline V gene data show CDR1 as DFQATT and CDR2 as SNEGSKA (reference sequence). Trimming left V 0 bases short and J 4 bases short, with 16 bases between. CDR3 bases: TGCAGTGCTAGAGAGAAGATGGGGATCCTGTACAATGAGCAGTTCTTC. Translating gives CSAREKMGILYNEQFF.

The V and J genes are TRBV3-1 and TRBJ2-1; 9 bases line up with TRBD1. The CDR3 length is 15 residues. CDR1 LGHDT and CDR2 YNNKEL come from the germline V gene (reference sequence). Trimming cost V 4 bases and J 7 bases; bases outside gene matches: 8. The CDR3 spells CASSLPGQGGNEQFF. The CDR3 region has the DNA TGTGCCAGCAGCCTTCCGGGACAGGGTGGTAATGAGCAGTTCTTC.

The genes are TRBV5-1 and TRBJ2-4, with 7 bases lining up with TRBD1. The CDR3 has 15 residues. Germline CDR1 SGHRS, CDR2 YFSETQ. With 2 bases clipped from V and 1 base from J, the junction kept 3 bases outside the gene matches. The CDR3 nucleotides read TGCGCCAGCAGCTTCGCGGACAGGGCCAAAAACATTCAGTACTTC. Protein sequence: CASSFADRAKNIQYF.

V gene TRBV5-1 combines with J gene TRBJ2-5; D is perhaps TRBD1 (6 bases). The end of the DNA aligns better with TRBJ2-7, so the J call may be wrong. Germline V CDR1 and CDR2: SGHRS, YFSETQ. The length of the CDR3 is 15 residues. The CDR3 loop is CASSALTGQIYEQYF. The DNA for the CDR3 is TGCGCCAGCAGCGCTCTCACAGGGCAGATCTACGAGCAGTACTTC.

This clonotype was counted between two and nine times. The chain has TRBV5-1 and TRBJ2-4, with 11 bases aligning to TRBD2. The J call is uncertain, as TRBJ2-7 better fits the DNA end. The CDR3 covers 15 residues. Germline loops: CDR1 SGHRS, CDR2 YFSETQ. CDR3 sequence (DNA): TGCGCCAGCAGCCCGGGACTAGCGGTACTGTCCGAGCAGTACTTC. Protein product: CASSPGLAVLSEQYF.

V is TRBV20-1 and J is TRBJ2-1; the D is unclear. Trimming shortened V by 6 bases and J by 6 bases, and 9 bases separated the two germline ends. This CDR3 comprises 11 residues. Germline values: CDR1 DFQATT, CDR2 SNEGSKA (reference sequence). The CDR3 nucleotides are TGCAGTGCCACCGGACGCAATGAGCAGTTCTTC. Translated, it gives CSATGRNEQFF.

CDR3 DNA: TGTGCCAGCAGCTTAGTCGCGACAGGGTATGGCTACACCTTC. This codes for CASSLVATGYGYTF. The chain combines TRBV7-2 with TRBJ1-2; TRBD1 matches 7 bases. CDR1 and CDR2 (germline): SGHTA, FQGNSA. V dropped 1 base and J dropped 5; count of bases not matched to a gene: 4. This CDR3 comprises 14 residues.

The table lists this clonotype with many counts. V usage is TRBV10-3 and J usage is TRBJ2-1; 9 nucleotides match TRBD2. The CDR3 length is 17 residues. J gave up 4 bases and V 10 bases, and 17 bases lay outside the gene matches. Germline values: CDR1 ENHRY, CDR2 SYGVKD. The CDR3: CATRSGGGAWSYNEQFF. Written as DNA, the CDR3 is TGTGCCACCCGATCGGGCGGGGGGGCTTGGTCATACAATGAGCAGTTCTTC.

The rearrangement links TRBV4-2 to TRBJ2-1; unclear D gene. The V gene's germline CDR1 is LGHNA and CDR2 YNFKEQ. The CDR3 is 17 residues long. V gave up 1 base and J gave up 0 bases, with 13 bases separating them. The CDR3 DNA sequence: TGTGCCAGCAGCCAAGTGGCATTTCTTAGCTCCTACAATGAGCAGTTCTTC. This encodes CASSQVAFLSSYNEQFF.

This clonotype has just a few counts. The rearrangement links TRBV5-1 to TRBJ2-4; D unclear. The J call could be wrong; TRBJ2-7 is a better fit for the DNA end. Looked up from germline, CDR1 is SGHRS and CDR2 is YFSETQ. The CDR3 sequence is 12 residues long. CDR3 sequence: CASSPSFREQYF. In DNA form, the CDR3 reads TGCGCCAGCAGCCCCTCGTTTCGCGAGCAGTACTTC.